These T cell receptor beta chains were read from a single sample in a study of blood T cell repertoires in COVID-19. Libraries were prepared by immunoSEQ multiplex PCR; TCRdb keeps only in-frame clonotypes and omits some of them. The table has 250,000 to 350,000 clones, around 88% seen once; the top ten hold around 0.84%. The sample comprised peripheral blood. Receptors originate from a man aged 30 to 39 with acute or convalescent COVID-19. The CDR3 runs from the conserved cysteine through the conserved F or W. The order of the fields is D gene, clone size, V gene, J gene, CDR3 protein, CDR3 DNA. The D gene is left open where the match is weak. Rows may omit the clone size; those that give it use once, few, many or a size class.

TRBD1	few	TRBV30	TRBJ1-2	CAWSGGRGLFYGYTF	TGTGCCTGGAGCGGCGGCAGGGGGCTGTTCTATGGCTACACCTTC
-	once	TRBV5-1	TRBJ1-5	CASSPTGGNQPQHF	TGCGCCAGCAGCCCGACAGGTGGCAATCAGCCCCAGCATTTT
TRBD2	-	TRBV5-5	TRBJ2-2	CASSPTSGSIGGELFF	TGTGCCAGCAGCCCGACTAGCGGGAGTATCGGCGGGGAGCTGTTTTTT
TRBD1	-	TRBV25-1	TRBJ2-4	CASSKGQEGRVNIQYF	TGTGCCAGCTCTAAGGGACAGGAGGGTCGGGTAAACATTCAGTACTTC
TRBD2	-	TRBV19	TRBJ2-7	CASSISTSGTRDF	TGTGCCAGTAGTATCTCGACTAGCGGGACTCGAGACTTC
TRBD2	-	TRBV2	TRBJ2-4	CASSEGLAGNKNIQYF	TGTGCCAGCAGCGAGGGACTAGCGGGGAACAAAAACATTCAGTACTTC
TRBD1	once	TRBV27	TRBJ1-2	CASRFHRQGLLRGNYGYTF	TGTGCCAGCAGATTCCATCGACAGGGGCTTTTGCGGGGTAACTATGGCTACACCTTC
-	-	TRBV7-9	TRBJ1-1	CASSLPGNTEAFF	TGTGCCAGCAGCTTACCGGGGAACACTGAAGCTTTCTTT
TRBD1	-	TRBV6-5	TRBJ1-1	CASSYYSRGLAEAFF	TGTGCCAGCAGTTACTACTCCAGGGGGTTAGCTGAAGCTTTCTTT
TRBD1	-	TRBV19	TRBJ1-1	CASSFTGGGWTEAFF	TGTGCCAGTAGTTTCACAGGGGGCGGTTGGACTGAAGCTTTCTTT
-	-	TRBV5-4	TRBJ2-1	CASSVQGWDEQFF	TGTGCCAGCAGCGTACAGGGATGGGATGAGCAGTTCTTC
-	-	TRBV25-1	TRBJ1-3	CASNAGDNSGNTIYF	TGTGCCAGCAATGCAGGGGACAACTCTGGAAACACCATATATTTT
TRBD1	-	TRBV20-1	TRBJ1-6	CSASAQGGGSPLHF	TGCAGTGCTAGTGCACAGGGGGGGGGTTCACCCCTCCACTTT
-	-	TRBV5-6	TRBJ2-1	CASSLGPGPYNEQFF	TGTGCCAGCAGCTTGGGTCCAGGGCCATACAATGAGCAGTTCTTC
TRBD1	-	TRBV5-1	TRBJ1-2	CASSLTGEGYTF	TGCGCCAGCAGCCTGACAGGGGAAGGCTACACCTTC
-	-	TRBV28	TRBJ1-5	CASSIFAGQPQHF	TGTGCCAGCAGTATCTTCGCGGGACAGCCCCAGCATTTT
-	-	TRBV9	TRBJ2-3	CASSPSLGGGLAGDTQYF	TGTGCCAGCAGCCCCAGCCTGGGTGGGGGCCTCGCTGGAGATACGCAGTATTTT
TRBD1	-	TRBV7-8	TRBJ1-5	CASSYMDRAQPQHF	TGTGCCAGCAGCTACATGGACAGGGCTCAGCCCCAGCATTTT
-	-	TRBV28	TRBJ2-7	CASSLGGYEQYF	TGTGCCAGCAGTTTAGGCGGCTACGAGCAGTACTTC
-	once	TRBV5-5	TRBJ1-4	CASSLGSGGSEKLFF	TGTGCCAGCAGCTTGGGAAGCGGGGGAAGTGAAAAACTGTTTTTT
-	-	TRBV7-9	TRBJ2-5	CASSSGVGGVEETQYF	TGTGCCAGCAGCTCCGGGGTGGGGGGAGTTGAAGAGACCCAGTACTTC
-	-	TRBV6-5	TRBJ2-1	CASRSGVESYNEQFF	TGTGCCAGCAGGTCCGGGGTAGAATCCTACAATGAGCAGTTCTTC
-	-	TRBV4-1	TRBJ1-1	CASSQGRWGANTEAFF	TGCGCCAGCAGCCAAGGTCGATGGGGCGCGAACACTGAAGCTTTCTTT
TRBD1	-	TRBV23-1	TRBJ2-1	CASSQNTKQGASYNEQFF	TGCGCCAGCAGTCAGAACACGAAACAGGGGGCCTCCTACAATGAGCAGTTCTTC
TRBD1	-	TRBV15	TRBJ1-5	CATSRADRALNQPQHF	TGTGCCACCAGCAGAGCCGACAGGGCCCTCAATCAGCCCCAGCATTTT
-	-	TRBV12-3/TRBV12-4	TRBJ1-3	CASIRGLIDTIYF	TGTGCCAGCATTAGGGGACTTATAGACACCATATATTTT
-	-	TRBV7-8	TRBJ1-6	CASSLTYSPLHF	TGTGCCAGCAGCTTAACTTATTCACCCCTCCACTTT
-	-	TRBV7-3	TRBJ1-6	CASSLNRDSPLHF	TGTGCCAGCAGCTTAAACAGGGATTCACCCCTCCACTTT
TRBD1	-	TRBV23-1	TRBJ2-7	CASSQSGTAFRYF	TGCGCCAGCAGTCAATCTGGGACAGCGTTCCGGTACTTC
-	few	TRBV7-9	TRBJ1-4	CASSRQAVDEKLFF	TGTGCCAGCAGCCGACAGGCGGTCGACGAAAAACTGTTTTTT
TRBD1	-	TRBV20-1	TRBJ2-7	CSASRSGGSSYEQYF	TGCAGTGCTAGTAGGTCAGGGGGCAGTTCCTACGAGCAGTACTTC
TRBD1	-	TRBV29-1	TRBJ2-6	CSVAGQASLRGANVLTF	TGCAGCGTTGCGGGACAGGCCTCCCTGAGGGGGGCCAACGTCCTGACTTTC
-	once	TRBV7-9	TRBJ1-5	CASSLFRDEGPKGDQPQHF	TGTGCCAGCAGCCTCTTCAGGGATGAAGGGCCTAAAGGGGATCAGCCCCAGCATTTT
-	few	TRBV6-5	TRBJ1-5	CASTQYGNQPQHF	TGTGCCAGCACTCAGTATGGCAATCAGCCCCAGCATTTT
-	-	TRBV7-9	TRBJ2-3	CASSLGGLGEDTQYF	TGTGCCAGCAGCTTGGGGGGGCTTGGCGAGGATACGCAGTATTTT
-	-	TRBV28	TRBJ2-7	CASSREIYEQYF	TGTGCCAGCAGCAGGGAAATCTACGAGCAGTACTTC
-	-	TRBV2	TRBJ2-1	CASSENRAGGEQFF	TGTGCCAGCAGTGAAAATAGGGCCGGCGGGGAGCAGTTCTTC
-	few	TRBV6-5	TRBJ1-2	CASSYQRQSYGYTF	TGTGCCAGCAGTTACCAGAGACAGAGCTATGGCTACACCTTC
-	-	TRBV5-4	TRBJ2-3	CASSPGGLWAGDTQYF	TGTGCCAGCAGCCCCGGTGGTTTATGGGCAGGAGATACGCAGTATTTT
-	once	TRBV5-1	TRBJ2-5	CASSSGQETQYF	TGCGCCAGCAGCTCCGGTCAAGAGACCCAGTACTTC
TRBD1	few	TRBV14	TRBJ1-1	CASSRDRNTEAFF	TGTGCCAGCAGCCGGGACAGGAACACTGAAGCTTTCTTT
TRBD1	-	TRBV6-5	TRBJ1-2	CASSSPQGGFYGYTF	TGTGCCAGCAGTTCACCGCAGGGGGGTTTCTATGGCTACACCTTC
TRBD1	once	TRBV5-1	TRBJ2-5	CASTGQGLGETQYF	TGCGCCAGCACCGGACAGGGTTTAGGGGAGACCCAGTACTTC
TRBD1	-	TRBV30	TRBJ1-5	CAWSLDRGGQPQHF	TGTGCCTGGAGCTTGGACAGGGGAGGACAGCCCCAGCATTTT
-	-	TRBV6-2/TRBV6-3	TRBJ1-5	CASRYAGDGQPQHF	TGTGCCAGCAGATACGCAGGGGATGGGCAGCCCCAGCATTTT
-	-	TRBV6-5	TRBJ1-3	CASSLEKQGVGNTIYF	TGTGCCAGCAGTTTGGAAAAACAGGGAGTCGGAAACACCATATATTTT
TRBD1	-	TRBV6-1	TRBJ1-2	CASSEISNRGYGYTF	TGTGCCAGCAGTGAGATTTCCAACAGGGGATATGGCTACACCTTC
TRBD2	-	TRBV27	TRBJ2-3	CANESGVSTDTQYF	TGTGCCAACGAAAGCGGGGTTAGCACAGATACGCAGTATTTT
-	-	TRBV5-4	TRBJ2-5	CASSLFSREETQYF	TGTGCCAGCAGCTTGTTTTCGCGTGAAGAGACCCAGTACTTC
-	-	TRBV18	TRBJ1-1	CASSSYRQADLEAFF	TGTGCCAGCTCATCGTATAGACAGGCGGACCTAGAAGCTTTCTTT
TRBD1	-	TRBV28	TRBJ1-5	CASSPTGANQPQHF	TGTGCCAGCAGTCCGACAGGGGCTAATCAGCCCCAGCATTTT
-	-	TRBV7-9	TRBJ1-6	CASSLDGYYPPLHF	TGTGCCAGCAGCTTAGATGGCTACTACCCTCCCCTCCACTTT
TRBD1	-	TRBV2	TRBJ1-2	CASSVGRGNHGYTF	TGTGCCAGCAGTGTCGGCAGGGGGAATCATGGCTACACCTTC
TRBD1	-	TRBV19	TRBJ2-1	CASTDQGQGYVGQFF	TGTGCCAGTACCGATCAGGGACAGGGGTATGTGGGGCAGTTCTTC
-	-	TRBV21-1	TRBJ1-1	CASINHGDGTEAFF	TGTGCCAGCATCAACCACGGAGACGGAACTGAAGCTTTCTTT